A selection of T cell receptor beta chains follows, all from one sample in a study of radiotherapy plus CTLA-4 blockade in lung cancer. Sequencing was performed with immunoSEQ multiplex PCR; in TCRdb, only in-frame clones are kept and a portion is missing. The sample records 39,000 or so clones, over 70% being singletons. The sequences come from peripheral blood, collected from a patient treated with radiotherapy plus ipilimumab. All receptors come from a human donor with non-small cell lung cancer who had stable disease on radiotherapy plus ipilimumab. The CDR3 runs from the conserved cysteine through the conserved F or W. Each record gives: D gene, J gene, clone size, V gene, CDR3 protein, CDR3 DNA. The D gene is left open where the match is weak. Not all rows give a size; the values are once, few, many and, for expanded clones, a class.

TRBD1	TRBJ1-5	.	TRBV12-5	CASGLGQELRTGRYSNQPQHF	TGTGCTAGTGGTTTGGGACAAGAATTGCGGACAGGGCGATATAGCAATCAGCCCCAGCATTTT
.	TRBJ1-1	.	TRBV7-3	CASSLTGTGRTEAFF	TGTGCCAGCAGCTTAACTGGGACCGGCCGGACTGAAGCTTTCTTT
.	TRBJ1-2	.	TRBV5-1	CASSLDRSQIGGYTF	TGCGCCAGCAGCTTGGACAGGTCGCAAATTGGAGGCTACACCTTC
.	TRBJ1-1	few	TRBV6-1	CASMIGGGTEAFF	TGTGCCAGCATGATAGGGGGTGGCACTGAAGCTTTCTTT
TRBD1	TRBJ1-4	.	TRBV5-8	CASSYGQGQDEKLFF	TGTGCCAGCAGCTATGGACAGGGGCAGGATGAAAAACTGTTTTTT
.	TRBJ1-5	.	TRBV6-5	CATSPWGGGEPQHF	TGTGCCACCTCTCCATGGGGGGGAGGAGAGCCCCAGCATTTT
.	TRBJ1-4	.	TRBV7-2	CASSSNRDKLFF	TGTGCCAGCAGCTCCAACAGGGATAAACTGTTTTTT
.	TRBJ1-5	.	TRBV19	CASSMARGGRDQPQHF	TGTGCCAGTAGTATGGCTCGAGGGGGACGCGATCAGCCCCAGCATTTT
.	TRBJ1-2	few	TRBV4-3	CASSQTRHSSYGYTF	TGCGCCAGCAGCCAGACAAGACACTCCTCCTATGGCTACACCTTC
TRBD1	TRBJ2-2	.	TRBV27	CASSHGTGGLTGELFF	TGTGCCAGCAGTCATGGGACAGGGGGTTTAACCGGGGAGCTGTTTTTT
.	TRBJ2-3	few	TRBV5-1	CASSPGPAGRTDTQYF	TGCGCCAGCAGCCCCGGCCCAGCCGGGCGCACAGATACGCAGTATTTT
TRBD2	TRBJ2-2	.	TRBV27	CASSLISGGAYTNTGELFF	TGTGCCAGCAGTTTGATTAGCGGGGGGGCCTATACGAACACCGGGGAGCTGTTTTTT
.	TRBJ1-2	.	TRBV5-1	CASSIRQSGRYGYTF	TGCGCCAGCAGCATAAGGCAAAGTGGCCGCTATGGCTACACCTTC
.	TRBJ1-1	.	TRBV7-9	CASSLVRGANTEAFF	TGTGCCAGCAGCTTAGTGCGGGGCGCAAACACTGAAGCTTTCTTT
TRBD1	TRBJ1-1	.	TRBV14	CASRRTGANTEAFF	TGTGCCAGCAGACGGACAGGGGCCAACACTGAAGCTTTCTTT
TRBD1	TRBJ2-3	once	TRBV7-8	CASSFDRGSTDTQYF	TGTGCCAGCAGTTTCGACAGGGGGAGCACAGATACGCAGTATTTT
.	TRBJ1-3	.	TRBV10-3	CAITDTIDIGPSGNTIYF	TGTGCCATCACTGATACAATCGATATAGGACCCTCTGGAAACACCATATATTTT
.	TRBJ1-5	few	TRBV15	CATSRVRDRGHNQPQHF	TGTGCCACCAGCAGAGTACGGGACCGAGGGCACAATCAGCCCCAGCATTTT
.	TRBJ1-2	once	TRBV27	CASSSSRQAGTNYGYTF	TGTGCCAGCAGTTCATCCAGACAGGCGGGGACCAACTATGGCTACACCTTC
.	TRBJ2-5	.	TRBV5-1	CASSLEAIRETQYF	TGCGCCAGCAGCTTGGAAGCGATAAGGGAGACCCAGTACTTC